The source of this TCR beta chain is a study of blood T cell repertoires in COVID-19 (dated by TCRdb to 2018 to 2020). Notes on the research overall: Samples covering the acute and convalescent phases of COVID-19 were provided by collaborators in the United States, Italy and Spain. Subjects who had been exposed to COVID-19, were actively infected with it, or had recovered from it provided the deeply sampled blood TCRbeta repertoires that made up the dataset. The material from the prospective study consisted of cDNA or gDNA derived from T cells, B-cell-depleted T cells, or PBMCs. A de-identified subject ID, COVID-19 status, age in years and sex were almost always included in the sample metadata. The repertoires were released in a freely available public database meant as a resource for research on the immune response to SARS-CoV-2. Where available, HLA class I and class II types were taken from metadata supplied by the sample provider and were not determined by assay-based typing. Samples were obtained from the ongoing ImmuneRACE study (first 160 participants) and from roughly 1,300 subjects provided by 6 global collaborators. Here is what the overall study found, with its caveats: The quantity of clinical and demographic metadata differed by source and by participant and was supplied without curation.

The immunoSEQ Assay, a bias-controlled multiplex PCR, was used to amplify TCRbeta CDR3 regions from genomic DNA. The study's own analysis went as follows. The number of nucleated cells in each sample was estimated from the amplification of reference gene primers within the assay. To quantify the absolute abundance of each unique TCRbeta CDR3 rearrangement, sequence reads were collapsed and filtered. For each sample, productive Simpson clonality was calculated by taking the square root of Simpson's diversity index across productive rearrangements. TCRdb obtained this table from immuneACCESS and retained in-frame rearrangements with V and J assigned. These tables miss some clones; where compared with another copy, unresolved V genes account for less than half of the shortfall, and the remainder is unexplained. That table is the source of V, J and clone size, and D and trimming were worked out from the DNA. Recorded for this sample are roughly 320,000 clones; approximately 86% of them occurred a single time. The ten largest clones capture 1% to 1.5% of the sample.

V sheds 4 bases and J sheds 0 bases, leaving 15 bases between their ends. CDR1 and CDR2, looked up from the germline V gene, are SGHRS and YFSETQ. There are 16 amino acids in the CDR3, from cysteine to phenylalanine inclusive. Only the CDR3 part of the read is kept: 48 bases, read in frame from the first base. Whole blood was collected in K2EDTA tubes by collaborating institutions according to the institutions' own protocols. For TCRbeta analysis, collaborator samples were shipped as frozen whole blood, as isolated PBMCs, or as DNA extracted from either sample type. As for this clone: Its antigen is unknown. No much larger clone is present one base from it, and per-base qualities are unavailable.

Sequencing input: peripheral blood. The source is a man aged 65 to 85 with acute or convalescent COVID-19. The chain uses TRBV5-1 and TRBJ2-3, and TRBD2 may be the D gene, going by 7 matching bases. The sequenced DNA: TGCGCCAGCAGCGTCGGTCGGGGGGCGAGCACAGATACGCAGTATTTT. Its coded protein is CASSVGRGASTDTQYF.